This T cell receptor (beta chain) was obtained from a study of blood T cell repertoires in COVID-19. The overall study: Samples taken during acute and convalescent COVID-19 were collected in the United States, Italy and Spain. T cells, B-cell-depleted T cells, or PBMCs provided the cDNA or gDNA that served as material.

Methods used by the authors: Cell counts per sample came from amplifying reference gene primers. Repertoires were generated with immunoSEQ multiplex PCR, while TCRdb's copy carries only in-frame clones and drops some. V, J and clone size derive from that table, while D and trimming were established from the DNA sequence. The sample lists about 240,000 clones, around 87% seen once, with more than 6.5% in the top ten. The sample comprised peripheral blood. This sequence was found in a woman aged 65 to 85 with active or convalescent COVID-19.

The CDR3 is CATSEYRAGGTDTQYF. In nucleotides, the CDR3 is TGTGCCACCAGTGAATACAGGGCGGGTGGCACAGATACGCAGTATTTT. The chain joins TRBV24-1 to TRBJ2-3; weak D call: TRBD1 (6 bases). Germline loops: CDR1 KGHDR, CDR2 SFDVKD. The V and J ends lost 4 bases and 1 base respectively, with 14 bases between them. The CDR3 is 16 residues long.